The next 3 T cell receptor beta chains were all read from a single sample in a study of CD8 T cells in ankylosing spondylitis. TCRdb re-derived calls from the 5' RACE reads in MiXCR, one entry per CDR3 protein. This sample has 210,000 or so distinct CDR3 sequences, with roughly 25% found just once. Material: blood, either unsorted or a sorted T cell fraction (not recorded which). The origin of the receptors is a male donor with ankylosing spondylitis or in good health (not recorded which).

This clonotype was detected ten times or more. The chain couples TRBV6-5 to TRBJ2-2, with TRBD2 matching over 11 bases. The germline CDR1 and CDR2 sequences are MNHEY and SVGAGI. The junction had 9 bases not matched to a gene; V was cut back by 3 bases and J by 0 bases. CDR3 length: 19 residues. CDR3 nucleotide sequence: TGTGCCAGCAGTTATGAGGGGCTAGCGGGAGGCTCGAACACCGGGGAGCTGTTTTTT. As protein: CASSYEGLAGGSNTGELFF.

V and J are TRBV29-1 and TRBJ2-4, with D tentatively TRBD2 (6 bases). The ends were cut back, 3 bases at V and 2 bases at J, with 11 bases in the middle. Germline CDR1 is SQVTM and CDR2 is ANQGSEA. The CDR3 runs to 14 residues. CDR3 sequence: CSVEEGGTKNIQYF. CDR3 DNA sequence: TGCAGCGTTGAGGAGGGTGGAACCAAAAACATTCAGTACTTC.

The CDR3: CSAQAGFTDTQYF. CDR3 nucleotides: TGCAGCGCCCAAGCGGGATTCACAGATACGCAGTATTTT. The chain uses TRBV29-1 and TRBJ2-3, with 7 bases lining up with TRBD2. The CDR3 has 13 residues. Germline V gives CDR1 SQVTM, CDR2 ANQGSEA. J was trimmed by 2 bases and V by 7 bases; bases with no gene match: 6.